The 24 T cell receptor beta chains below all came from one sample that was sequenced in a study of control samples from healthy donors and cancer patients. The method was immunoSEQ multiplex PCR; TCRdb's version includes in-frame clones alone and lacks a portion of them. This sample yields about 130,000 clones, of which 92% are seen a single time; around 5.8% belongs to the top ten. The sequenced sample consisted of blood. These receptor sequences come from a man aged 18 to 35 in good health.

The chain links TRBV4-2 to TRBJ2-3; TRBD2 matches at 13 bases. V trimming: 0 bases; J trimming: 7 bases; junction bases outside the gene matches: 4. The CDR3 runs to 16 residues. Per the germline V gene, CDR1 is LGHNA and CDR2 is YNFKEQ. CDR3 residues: CASSQDRTSGGNTQYF. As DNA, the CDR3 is TGTGCCAGCAGCCAAGATAGGACTAGCGGGGGAAATACGCAGTATTTT.

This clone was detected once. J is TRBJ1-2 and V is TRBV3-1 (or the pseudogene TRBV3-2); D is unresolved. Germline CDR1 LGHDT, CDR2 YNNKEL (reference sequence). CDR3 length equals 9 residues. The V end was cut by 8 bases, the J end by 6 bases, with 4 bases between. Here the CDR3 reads CASGNGYTF. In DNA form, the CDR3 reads TGTGCCAGCGGGAATGGCTACACCTTC.

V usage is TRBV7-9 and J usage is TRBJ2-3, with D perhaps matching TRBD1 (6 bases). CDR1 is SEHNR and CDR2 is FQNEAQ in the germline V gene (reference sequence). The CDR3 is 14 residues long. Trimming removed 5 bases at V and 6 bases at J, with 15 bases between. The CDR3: CASSASLGHDTQYF. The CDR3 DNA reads TGTGCCAGCAGCGCGAGTTTGGGACACGATACGCAGTATTTT. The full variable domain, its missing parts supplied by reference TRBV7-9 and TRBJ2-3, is DTGVSQNPRHKITKRGQNVTFRCDPISEHNRLYWYRQTLGQGPEFLTYFQNEAQLEKSRLLSDRFSAERPKGSFSTLEIQRTEQGDSAMYLCASSASLGHDTQYFGPGTRLTVL.

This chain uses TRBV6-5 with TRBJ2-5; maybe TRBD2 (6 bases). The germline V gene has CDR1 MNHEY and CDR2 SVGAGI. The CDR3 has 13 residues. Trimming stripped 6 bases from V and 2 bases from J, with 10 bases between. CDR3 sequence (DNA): TGTGCCAGCAGCCTAGCGTTTCAAGAGACCCAGTACTTC. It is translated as CASSLAFQETQYF.

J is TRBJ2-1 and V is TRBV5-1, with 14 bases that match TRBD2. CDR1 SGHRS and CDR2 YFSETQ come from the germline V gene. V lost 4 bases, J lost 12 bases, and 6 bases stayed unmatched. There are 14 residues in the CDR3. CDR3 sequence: CASSPGLAGERQFF. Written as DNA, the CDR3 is TGCGCCAGCAGCCCGGGACTAGCGGGGGAGCGGCAGTTCTTC.

CDR3 nucleotides: TGTGCCATTGAGGGCACAGATACGCAGTATTTT. This gives the protein CAIEGTDTQYF. The V gene is TRBV6-5, the J gene TRBJ2-3; D not certain. V dropped 10 bases and J dropped 1 base, with 6 bases sitting between them. Germline V CDR1 and CDR2: MNHEY, SVGAGI. This CDR3 spans 11 amino acids.

The CDR3 DNA reads TGCAGTGCGAGTCCTTTAGGGGGGGGAGATACGCAGTATTTT. Its protein product is CSASPLGGGDTQYF. V gene TRBV20-1 combines with J gene TRBJ2-3, with a tentative D call TRBD2 (7 bases). Germline V gene data show CDR1 as DFQATT and CDR2 as SNEGSKA (reference sequence). This CDR3 is built from 14 residues. V dropped 6 bases and J dropped 5 bases, with 18 bases sitting between them.

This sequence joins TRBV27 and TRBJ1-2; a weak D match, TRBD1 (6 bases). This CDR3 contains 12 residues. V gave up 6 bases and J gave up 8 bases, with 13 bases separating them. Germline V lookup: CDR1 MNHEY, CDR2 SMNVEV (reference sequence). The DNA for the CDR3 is TGTGCCAGCAGACAGGGTATCTTCGGCTACACCTTC. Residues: CASRQGIFGYTF.

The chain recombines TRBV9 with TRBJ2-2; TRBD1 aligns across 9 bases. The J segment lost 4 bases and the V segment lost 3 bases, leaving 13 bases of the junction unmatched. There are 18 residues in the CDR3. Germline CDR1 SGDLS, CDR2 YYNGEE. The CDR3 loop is CASSAGTTGGAGTGELFF. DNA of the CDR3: TGTGCCAGCAGCGCAGGCACCACAGGGGGCGCGGGCACCGGGGAGCTGTTTTTT.

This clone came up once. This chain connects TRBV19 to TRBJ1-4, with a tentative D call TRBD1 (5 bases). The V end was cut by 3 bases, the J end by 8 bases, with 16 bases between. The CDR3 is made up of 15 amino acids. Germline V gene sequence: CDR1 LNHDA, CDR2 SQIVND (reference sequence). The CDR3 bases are TGTGCCAGTAGTATTCCCGCCGGGGGACCGGAAAAACTGTTTTTT. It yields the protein CASSIPAGGPEKLFF.

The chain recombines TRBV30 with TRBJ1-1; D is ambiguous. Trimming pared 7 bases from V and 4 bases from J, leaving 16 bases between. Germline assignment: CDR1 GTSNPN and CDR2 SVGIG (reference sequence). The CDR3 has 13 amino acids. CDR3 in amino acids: CAYYMGSSTEAFF. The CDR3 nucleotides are TGTGCCTACTATATGGGGTCGAGCACTGAAGCTTTCTTT.

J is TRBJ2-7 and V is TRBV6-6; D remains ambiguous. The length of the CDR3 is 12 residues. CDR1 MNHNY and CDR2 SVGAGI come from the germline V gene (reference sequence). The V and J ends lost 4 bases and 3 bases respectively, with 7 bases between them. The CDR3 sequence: CASSLNNYEQYF. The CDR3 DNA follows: TGTGCCAGCAGTTTAAACAACTACGAGCAGTACTTC.

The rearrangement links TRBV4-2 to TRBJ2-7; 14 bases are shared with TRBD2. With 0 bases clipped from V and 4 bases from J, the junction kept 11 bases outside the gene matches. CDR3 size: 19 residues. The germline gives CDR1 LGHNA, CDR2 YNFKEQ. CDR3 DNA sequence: TGTGCCAGCAGCCAAGATAGGCCCCGGGGGACTAGCGGGGGTTACGAGCAGTACTTC. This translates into CASSQDRPRGTSGGYEQYF.

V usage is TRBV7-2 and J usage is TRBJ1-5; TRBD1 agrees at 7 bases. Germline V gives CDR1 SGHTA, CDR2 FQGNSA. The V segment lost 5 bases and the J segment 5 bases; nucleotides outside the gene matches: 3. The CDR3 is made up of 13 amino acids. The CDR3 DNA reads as TGTGCCAGCAGCAAAGACAGGGATCAGCCCCAGCATTTT. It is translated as CASSKDRDQPQHF.

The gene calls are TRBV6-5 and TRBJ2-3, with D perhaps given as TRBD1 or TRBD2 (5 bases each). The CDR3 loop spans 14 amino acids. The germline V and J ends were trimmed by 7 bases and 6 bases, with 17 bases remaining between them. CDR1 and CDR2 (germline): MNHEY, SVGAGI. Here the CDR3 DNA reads TGTGCCAGCATCGTGGGACCCCAGGCGGATACGCAGTATTTT. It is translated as CASIVGPQADTQYF.

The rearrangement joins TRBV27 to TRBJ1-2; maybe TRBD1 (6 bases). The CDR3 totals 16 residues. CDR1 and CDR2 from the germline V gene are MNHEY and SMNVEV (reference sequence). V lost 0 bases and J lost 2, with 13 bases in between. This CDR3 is CASSLSWGGANYGYTF. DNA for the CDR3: TGTGCCAGCAGTTTATCATGGGGGGGGGCGAACTATGGCTACACCTTC.

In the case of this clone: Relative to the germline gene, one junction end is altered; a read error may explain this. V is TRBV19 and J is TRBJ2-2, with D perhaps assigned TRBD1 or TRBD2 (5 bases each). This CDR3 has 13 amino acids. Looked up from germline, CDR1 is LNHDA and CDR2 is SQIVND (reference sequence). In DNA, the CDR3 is TGTGCCCGGCGGCCAGGGACGAACCGGGGAGCTGTTTTT. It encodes CARRPGTNRGAVF. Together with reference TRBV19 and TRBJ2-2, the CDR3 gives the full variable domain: DGGITQSPKYLFRKEGQNVTLSCEQNLNHDAMYWYRQDPGQGLRLIYYSQIVNDFQKGDIAEGYSVSREKKESFPLTVTSAQKNPTAFYLCARRPGTNRGAVFGEGSRLTVL.

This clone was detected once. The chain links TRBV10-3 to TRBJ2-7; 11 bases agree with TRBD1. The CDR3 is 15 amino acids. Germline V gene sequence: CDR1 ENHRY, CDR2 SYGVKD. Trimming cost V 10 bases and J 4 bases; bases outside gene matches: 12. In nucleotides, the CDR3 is TGTGCCACCAGGCCCCCCGGGACAGGGGGTTACGAGCAGTACTTC. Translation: CATRPPGTGGYEQYF.

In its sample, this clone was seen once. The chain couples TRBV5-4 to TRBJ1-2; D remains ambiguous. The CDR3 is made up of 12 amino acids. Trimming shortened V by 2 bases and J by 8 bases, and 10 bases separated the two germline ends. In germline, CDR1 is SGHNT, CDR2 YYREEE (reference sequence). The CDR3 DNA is TGTGCCAGCAGCTTAGTCGGGTACGGCTACACCTTC. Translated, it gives CASSLVGYGYTF.

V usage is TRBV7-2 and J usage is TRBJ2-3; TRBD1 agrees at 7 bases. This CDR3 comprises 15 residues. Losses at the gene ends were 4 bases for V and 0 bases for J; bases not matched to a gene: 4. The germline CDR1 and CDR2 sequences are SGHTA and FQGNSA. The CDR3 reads CASSYRGQSTDTQYF. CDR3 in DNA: TGTGCCAGCAGCTATCGGGGACAGAGCACAGATACGCAGTATTTT.

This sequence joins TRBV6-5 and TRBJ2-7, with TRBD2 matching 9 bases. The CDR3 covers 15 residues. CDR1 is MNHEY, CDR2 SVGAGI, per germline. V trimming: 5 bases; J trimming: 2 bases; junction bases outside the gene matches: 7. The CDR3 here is CASSNRAGGTYEQYF. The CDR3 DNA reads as TGTGCCAGCAGTAATAGAGCGGGGGGAACCTACGAGCAGTACTTC.

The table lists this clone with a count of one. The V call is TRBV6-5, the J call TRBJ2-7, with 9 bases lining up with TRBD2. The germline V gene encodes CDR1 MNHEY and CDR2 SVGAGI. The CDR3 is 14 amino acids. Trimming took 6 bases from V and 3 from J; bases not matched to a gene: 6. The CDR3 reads CASSIAGALYEQYF. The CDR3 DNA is TGTGCCAGCAGCATAGCGGGGGCCCTCTACGAGCAGTACTTC.

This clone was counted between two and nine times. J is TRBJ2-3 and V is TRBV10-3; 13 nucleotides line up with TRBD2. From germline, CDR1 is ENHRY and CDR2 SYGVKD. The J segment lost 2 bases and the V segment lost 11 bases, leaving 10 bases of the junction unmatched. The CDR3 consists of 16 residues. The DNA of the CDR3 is TGTGCCGCCTCCGGGACTAGCGGGGTAACCACAGATACGCAGTATTTT. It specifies CAASGTSGVTTDTQYF.

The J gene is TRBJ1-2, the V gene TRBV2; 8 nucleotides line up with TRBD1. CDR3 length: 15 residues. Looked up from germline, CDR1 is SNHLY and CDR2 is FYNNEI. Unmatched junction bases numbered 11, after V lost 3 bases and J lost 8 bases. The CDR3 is CASSDQGASALGYTF. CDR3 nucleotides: TGTGCCAGCAGTGACCAGGGGGCCTCGGCTCTCGGCTACACCTTC.